This TCR beta chain was identified in a study of cytotoxic CD8 clonotypes in ibrutinib-treated CLL. General study points: Public clonotypes, rarely seen, contracted or held steady on treatment.

Per germline, CDR1 SEHNR and CDR2 FQNEAQ (reference sequence). The CDR3 length is 12 residues. Trimming took off 1 base at V and 15 bases at J, with 13 bases between the two ends. A word on this clone: As yet, its antigen is unknown.

The assay was immunoSEQ multiplex PCR, and TCRdb's table has in-frame clones only and misses some. The sample consists of over 14,000 clones, roughly 70% of them appearing once. V usage is TRBV7-9 and J usage is TRBJ2-1, with D perhaps matching TRBD2 (6 bases). The specimen comprised PBMCs, sampled before ibrutinib treatment. This clonotype was sampled from a human donor with chronic lymphocytic leukemia. In nucleotides, the CDR3 is TGTGCCAGCAGCTTAGGACCGGGGGATATGTTCTTC. Translated: CASSLGPGDMFF.